Below, 17 T cell receptor beta chains from the same sample are listed, as sequenced in a study of T-cell memory formation after mild COVID-19. TCRdb reanalysed the 5' RACE reads using MiXCR and keeps one entry per CDR3 protein. The table lists approximately 240,000 distinct CDR3 sequences, around 15% of them singletons, with around 3.7% in the top ten. What was sequenced was PBMCs or a T cell subset sorted from them (not recorded which). Receptor source: a man younger than 35 who had mild COVID-19 (a few samples of this study predate the infection). Cell type and time point are not known.

This clonotype was observed a handful of times. The chain carries TRBV15 and TRBJ2-1; 9 bases map to TRBD2. V dropped 1 base and J dropped 4; count of bases not matched to a gene: 8. This CDR3 has 17 residues. From germline, CDR1 is LNHNV and CDR2 YYDKDF (reference sequence). This CDR3 reads CATSRGDGGGAYNEQFF. The CDR3 DNA reads TGTGCCACCAGCAGAGGAGATGGCGGGGGGGCATACAATGAGCAGTTCTTC.

Ten or more counts support this clonotype. CDR3 sequence (DNA): TGTGCCAGCTCATTCTACAATGAGCAGTTCTTC. Protein product: CASSFYNEQFF. The chain uses TRBV18 and TRBJ2-1; no reliable D call. The V and J ends lost 5 bases and 3 bases respectively, with 2 bases between them. Germline CDR1 and CDR2: KGHSH and LQKENI. The length of the CDR3 is 11 residues.

The chain couples TRBV10-3 to TRBJ2-7; D remains unclear. The germline gives CDR1 ENHRY, CDR2 SYGVKD. Trimming removed 8 bases from V and 1 base from J, with 9 bases in between. The CDR3 sequence is 12 residues long. As DNA, the CDR3 is TGTGCCATCGGCAGTCCTTCCTACGAGCAGTACTTC. Translating gives CAIGSPSYEQYF.

The chain joins TRBV12-3 or TRBV12-4 to TRBJ2-7; 7 nucleotides line up with TRBD1. The CDR3 sequence is 12 residues long. CDR3 protein: CASSLYGDSQHV. The CDR3 DNA reads TGTGCCAGCAGTTTATACGGGGACAGCCAGCATGTC.

This clonotype has only a few counts. The chain recombines TRBV6-2 or TRBV6-3 with TRBJ2-5; no clear D. Germline V gene sequence: CDR1 MNHEY, CDR2 SVGEGT. Trimming left V 4 bases short and J 5 bases short, with 11 bases between. The CDR3 length is 13 residues. CDR3 bases: TGTGCCAGCAGTTGGGTGGTTATGGAGACCCAGTACTTC. Its protein product is CASSWVVMETQYF.

This clonotype has ten or more counts. The genes are TRBV5-1 and TRBJ2-2; unclear D gene. V was pared by 0 bases and J by 4 bases, with 4 bases between. Germline V lookup: CDR1 SGHRS, CDR2 YFSETQ. CDR3 length: 13 amino acids. Written as DNA, the CDR3 is TGCGCCAGCAGCTTGGCCGGCACCGGGGAGCTGTTTTTT. It specifies CASSLAGTGELFF.

In its sample, this clonotype was seen a few times. V usage is TRBV5-1 and J usage is TRBJ1-5; tentative D call: TRBD1 (6 bases). V lost 4 bases to trimming and J lost 5 bases, with 13 bases between them. Germline assignment: CDR1 SGHRS and CDR2 YFSETQ. The CDR3 has 14 residues. The CDR3 region has the DNA TGCGCCAGCAGCGGGGGCTCACGGGATCAGCCCCAGCATTTT. Its translation is CASSGGSRDQPQHF.

This clonotype was counted many times. The CDR3 spells CASSPAEGNTGELFF. The CDR3 bases are TGCGCCAGCAGCCCGGCGGAGGGGAACACCGGGGAGCTGTTTTTT. J is TRBJ2-2 and V is TRBV5-1, with a tentative D call TRBD2 (6 bases). Germline values: CDR1 SGHRS, CDR2 YFSETQ. The CDR3 has 15 residues. With 4 bases removed from V and 1 base from J, the gap between germline ends came to 11 bases.

In its sample, this clonotype was seen a few times. The chain is built from TRBV18 and TRBJ2-7; D assignment may be TRBD1 or TRBD2 (5 bases each). V lost 2 bases, J lost 5 bases, and 19 bases lay in between. The CDR3 loop spans 16 amino acids. Germline V gene data show CDR1 as KGHSH and CDR2 as LQKENI. CDR3 amino acids: CASSPTGPPIENEQYF. In DNA, the CDR3 is TGTGCCAGCTCACCAACGGGGCCACCCATAGAGAACGAGCAGTACTTC.

This chain links TRBV29-1 with TRBJ2-1; D is undetermined. There are 14 residues in the CDR3. Germline-derived CDR1 and CDR2 are SQVTM and ANQGSEA. V lost 0 bases to trimming and J lost 6 bases, with 12 bases between them. For the CDR3, the DNA is TGCAGCGTTGAAGAAACCGGTAAAGGCAATGAGCAGTTCTTC. This codes for CSVEETGKGNEQFF.

This clonotype appeared a few times. The chain combines TRBV4-2 with TRBJ2-7, with TRBD2 as a possible D gene (5 bases). With 0 bases removed from V and 2 bases from J, the gap between germline ends came to 8 bases. CDR1 and CDR2 (germline): LGHNA, YNFKEQ. There are 14 residues in the CDR3. The CDR3 is CASSQDQEAYEQYV. The CDR3 DNA follows: TGTGCCAGCAGCCAAGATCAGGAGGCCTACGAGCAGTACGTC.

The CDR3 loop reads CSAPREGMEAFF. The CDR3 nucleotides are TGCAGTGCTCCCAGAGAGGGAATGGAAGCTTTCTTT. V gene TRBV20-1 combines with J gene TRBJ1-1, with D unresolved. Trimming left V 5 bases short and J 8 bases short, with 15 bases between. The germline V gene encodes CDR1 DFQATT and CDR2 SNEGSKA (reference sequence). CDR3 length: 12 amino acids.

V usage is TRBV7-9 and J usage is TRBJ1-6, with 7 positions matching TRBD1. Germline V gene sequence: CDR1 SEHNR, CDR2 FQNEAQ (reference sequence). There are 15 residues in the CDR3. With 1 base clipped from V and 10 bases from J, the junction kept 7 bases outside the gene matches. The CDR3 DNA follows: TGTGCCAGCAGCTTAGGGGACAGCGGACAATCACCCCTCCACTTT. Amino acid sequence: CASSLGDSGQSPLHF.

V usage is TRBV5-1 and J usage is TRBJ2-5; TRBD1 matches at 7 bases. This CDR3 region has 14 residues. In germline, CDR1 is SGHRS, CDR2 YFSETQ. The trim removed 1 base at V and 3 bases at J, leaving 3 bases unmatched. Written as DNA, the CDR3 is TGCGCCAGCAGCTTGAACAGGGGAGAAGAGACCCAGTACTTC. Residues: CASSLNRGEETQYF.

The chain has TRBV7-3 and TRBJ1-1, with D possibly being TRBD1 (6 bases). The CDR3 extends over 13 amino acids. Germline values: CDR1 SGHTA, CDR2 FQGTGA. The ends were cut back, 6 bases at V and 0 bases at J, with 8 bases in the middle. In nucleotides, the CDR3 is TGTGCCAGCAGACAGGGTCTGAACACTGAAGCTTTCTTT. This encodes CASRQGLNTEAFF.

The chain uses TRBV10-3 and TRBJ1-1; 8 bases are shared with TRBD1. The CDR3 is 13 amino acids. CDR1 ENHRY and CDR2 SYGVKD come from the germline V gene. V was pared by 10 bases and J by 6 bases, with 10 bases of the junction left unmatched. Written as DNA, the CDR3 is TGTGCCACCCACGACAGGGGAAGAGCTGAAGCTTTCTTT. Its translation is CATHDRGRAEAFF.

This clonotype was recorded a few times. The chain has TRBV27 and TRBJ2-5; D is possibly TRBD1 (5 bases). V lost 2 bases and J lost 3, with 7 bases in between. Germline CDR1 and CDR2: MNHEY and SMNVEV (reference sequence). The CDR3 has 13 amino acids. The chain's CDR3 is CASSLIREETQYF. The CDR3 DNA reads as TGTGCCAGCAGTTTAATCAGGGAAGAGACCCAGTACTTC.